This TCR beta chain was captured in a study of kidney transplant recipient with SARS-CoV-2 infection. TCRdb called the reads again in MiXCR, with one record for every CDR3 protein. Of roughly 230,000 distinct CDR3 sequences listed, 25% to 30% are singletons. There are many counts of this clonotype. From germline, CDR1 is LNHDA and CDR2 SQIVND (reference sequence). V lost 3 bases and J lost 9; bases outside the gene matches: 8. This CDR3 contains 17 residues. The receptor's source is a male patient aged 25 to 39 who had COVID-19 and was a kidney transplant recipient. Some T cells may be transferred from the graft donor. Sequencing was performed on a blood sample, taken at baseline and around day 120 from a kidney transplant recipient. This sequence joins TRBV19 and TRBJ2-1, with 16 bases aligning to TRBD2. CDR3 amino acids: CASSIPGLAGGPGEQFF. For the CDR3, the DNA is TGTGCCAGTAGTATCCCGGGACTAGCGGGAGGGCCGGGTGAGCAGTTCTTC.